Each of the 5 T cell receptor beta chains below was sequenced from the same sample in a study of CD8+CD57+ T cells in acquired aplastic anemia. Patients who underwent sequencing had shown CD8+CD57+ cell expansion by flow cytometry. Profiling that covered TCR beta VDJ and CDR3 relied on genomic DNA as its template. TCRdb recomputed calls from the reads with MiXCR, one row per CDR3 protein. This table holds around 160,000 distinct CDR3 sequences, under 55% found once. The sequenced material came from sorted CD4+, CD8+, or CD8+CD57+ T cells (not recorded which) from PBMCs. These receptors came from a human donor with aplastic anemia.

This clonotype was counted ten times or more. This chain joins TRBV12-3 or TRBV12-4 and TRBJ1-5, with TRBD1 as a possible D gene (6 bases). This CDR3 is 13 amino acids long. Trimming shortened V by 4 bases and J by 6 bases, and 10 bases separated the two germline ends. This chain's CDR3 is CASSSQGIQPQHF. CDR3 nucleotide sequence: TGTGCCAGCAGTTCACAGGGAATTCAGCCCCAGCATTTT.

On this clonotype itself: A much larger clone is a single base away; this may be a read error. The rearrangement links TRBV9 to TRBJ2-1; the match to TRBD2 covers 10 bases. Germline loops: CDR1 SGDLS, CDR2 YYNGEE. The CDR3 spans 17 residues. CDR3 protein: CASSDLRGAGGDNERFF. Here the CDR3 DNA reads TGTGCCAGCAGCGACCTGAGAGGAGCGGGAGGGGACAATGAGCGGTTCTTC.

As regards this clonotype: Mismatch with germline at one junction end may stem from a read error. The rearrangement links TRBV25-1 to TRBJ1-5; a possible D gene is TRBD1 (6 bases). This CDR3 spans 16 amino acids. Per the germline V gene, CDR1 is MGHDK and CDR2 is SYGVNS. CDR3 loop: CASSESGAGVNQPQHF. CDR3 DNA sequence: TGTGCCAGCAGTGAATCAGGGGCTGGGGTTAATCAGCCTCAGCATTTT.

In its sample, this clonotype was seen many times. The chain is built from TRBV2 and TRBJ2-7; the match to TRBD2 covers 8 bases. This CDR3 is 13 amino acids long. CDR1 is SNHLY and CDR2 is FYNNEI in the germline V gene. V trimming: 10 bases; J trimming: 2 bases; junction bases outside the gene matches: 7. The CDR3 here is CATTTSVTYEQYF. CDR3 nucleotide sequence: TGTGCCACGACGACTAGCGTGACCTACGAGCAGTACTTC. Full variable domain (missing parts from reference TRBV2 and TRBJ2-7): EPEVTQTPSHQVTQMGQEVILRCVPISNHLYFYWYRQILGQKVEFLVSFYNNEISEKSEIFDDQFSVERPDGSNFTLKIRSTKLEDSAMYFCATTTSVTYEQYFGPGTRLTVT.

This clonotype occurred many times. The chain carries TRBV18 and TRBJ2-7; the D gene is possibly TRBD2 (5 bases). Trimming pared 5 bases from V and 6 bases from J, leaving 11 bases between. Germline assignment: CDR1 KGHSH and CDR2 LQKENI. The CDR3 covers 12 residues. In nucleotides, the CDR3 is TGTGCCAGCTCAGGGAGAATATCCGAGCAGTACTTC. This codes for CASSGRISEQYF.